This record covers a single T cell receptor (beta chain). The CDR3 spans 16 residues. With 6 bases clipped from V and 2 bases from J, the junction kept 5 bases outside the gene matches. The germline gives CDR1 LGHNT, CDR2 FRNRAP. The data were obtained in a study of OX40 agonist ivuxolimab in advanced cancers. Study details: Ivuxolimab was administered intravenously to patients at 0.01 to 10 mg/kg every 2 weeks. Patients undergoing dose escalation presented with hepatocellular carcinoma, melanoma, renal cell or head and neck cancer. Of the patients, three showed partial responses, one with hepatocellular carcinoma and two with cutaneous melanoma.

Assay used: immunoSEQ multiplex PCR; TCRdb lists only in-frame clones, some missing. The sample yields 90,000 to 130,000 clones, approximately 90% seen once. The genes are TRBV12-5 and TRBJ2-3; TRBD2 agrees at 13 bases. The sequences come from CD4+ or CD8+ T cells sorted from blood, collected in a trial of the OX40 agonist ivuxolimab. The clonotype was recovered from an adult with an advanced solid tumor such as melanoma, head and neck, liver or kidney cancer. CDR3 DNA sequence: TGTGCTAGTGGCCCTGGACTAGCGGGGGACACAGATACGCAGTATTTT. Translating gives CASGPGLAGDTDTQYF.